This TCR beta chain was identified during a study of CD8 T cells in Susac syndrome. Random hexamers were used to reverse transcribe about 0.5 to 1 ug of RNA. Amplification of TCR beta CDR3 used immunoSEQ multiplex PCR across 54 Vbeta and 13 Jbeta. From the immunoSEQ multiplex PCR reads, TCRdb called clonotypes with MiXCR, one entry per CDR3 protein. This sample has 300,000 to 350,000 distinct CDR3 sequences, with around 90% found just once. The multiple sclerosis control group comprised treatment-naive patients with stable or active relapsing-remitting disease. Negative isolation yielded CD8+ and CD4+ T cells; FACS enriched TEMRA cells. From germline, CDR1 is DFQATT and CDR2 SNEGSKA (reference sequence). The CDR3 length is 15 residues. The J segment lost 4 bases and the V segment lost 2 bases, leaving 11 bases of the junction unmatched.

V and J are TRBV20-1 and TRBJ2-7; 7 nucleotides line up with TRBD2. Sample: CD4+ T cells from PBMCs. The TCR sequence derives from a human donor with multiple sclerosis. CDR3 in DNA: TGCAGTGCTAGAAGTTTTGGCGGGGGAAAATACGAGCAGTACTTC. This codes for CSARSFGGGKYEQYF.